This TCR beta chain was documented in a study of blood T cell repertoires in COVID-19. Background on the study: T cells, B-cell-depleted T cells, or PBMCs provided the cDNA or gDNA that served as material.

Assay: immunoSEQ multiplex PCR; the TCRdb copy retains only in-frame clones and omits some. The repertoire holds about 63,000 clones, with roughly 80% as singletons. Those who participated ranged in age from roughly 18 to 89 years and resided in approximately 26 US areas. Assignments of participants to cohorts depended upon their own reported clinical history. The receptor was derived from a woman between 35 and 50 years old with acute COVID-19. Sample: PBMCs or T cells enriched from blood (not recorded which).

The CDR3 nucleotides are TGTGCCATCAGTGAGCATGGGACAGGGGACACTGAAGCTTTCTTT. It encodes CAISEHGTGDTEAFF. V gene TRBV10-3 combines with J gene TRBJ1-1, with 10 bases that match TRBD1. V shed 2 bases and J 3 bases; nucleotides not matched to a gene: 3. Germline V gives CDR1 ENHRY, CDR2 SYGVKD. The CDR3 consists of 15 residues.